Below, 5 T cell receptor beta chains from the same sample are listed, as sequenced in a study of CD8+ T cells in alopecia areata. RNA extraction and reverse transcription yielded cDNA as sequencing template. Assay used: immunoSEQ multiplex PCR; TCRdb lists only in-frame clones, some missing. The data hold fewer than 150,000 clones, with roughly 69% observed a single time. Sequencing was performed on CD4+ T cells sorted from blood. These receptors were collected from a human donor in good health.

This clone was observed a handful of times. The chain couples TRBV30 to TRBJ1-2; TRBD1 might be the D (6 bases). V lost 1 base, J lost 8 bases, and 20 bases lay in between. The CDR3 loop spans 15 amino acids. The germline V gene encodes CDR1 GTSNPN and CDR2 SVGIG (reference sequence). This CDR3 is CAWSELGPGVRGYTF. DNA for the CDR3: TGTGCCTGGAGTGAATTGGGGCCAGGGGTGCGAGGCTACACCTTC. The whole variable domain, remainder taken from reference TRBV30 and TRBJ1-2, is SQTIHQWPATLVQPVGSPLSLECTVEGTSNPNLYWYRQAAGRGLQLLFYSVGIGQISSEVPQNLSASRPQDRQFILSSKKLLLSDSGFYLCAWSELGPGVRGYTFGSGTRLTVV.

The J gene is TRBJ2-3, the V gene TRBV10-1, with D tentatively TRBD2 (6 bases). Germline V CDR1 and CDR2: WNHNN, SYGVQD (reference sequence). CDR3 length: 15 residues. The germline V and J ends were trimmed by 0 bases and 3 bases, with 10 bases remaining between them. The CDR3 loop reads CASSESGLATDTQYF. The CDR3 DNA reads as TGCGCCAGCAGTGAGTCGGGTCTAGCGACAGATACGCAGTATTTT.

The DNA of the CDR3 is TGCGCCAGCAGCGCTCGAAGGGAATCACCCCTCCACTTT. Its protein product is CASSARRESPLHF. The chain recombines TRBV4-1 with TRBJ1-6; D is unresolved. There are 13 residues in the CDR3. Trimming stripped 5 bases from V and 10 bases from J, with 12 bases between. The V gene's germline CDR1 is MGHRA and CDR2 YSYEKL.

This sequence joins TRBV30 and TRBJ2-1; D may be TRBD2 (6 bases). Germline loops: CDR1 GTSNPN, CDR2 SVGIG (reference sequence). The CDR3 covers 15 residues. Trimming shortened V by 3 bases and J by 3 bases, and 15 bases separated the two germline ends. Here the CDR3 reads CAWRPLASGYNEQFF. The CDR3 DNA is TGTGCCTGGAGACCCCTAGCGTCCGGCTACAATGAGCAGTTCTTC.

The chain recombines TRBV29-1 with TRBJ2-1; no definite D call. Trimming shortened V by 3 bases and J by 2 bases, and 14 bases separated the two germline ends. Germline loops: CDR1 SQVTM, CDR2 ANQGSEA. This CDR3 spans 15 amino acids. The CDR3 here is CSVEVAGPPYNEQFF. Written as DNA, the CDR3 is TGCAGCGTTGAGGTCGCAGGTCCTCCCTACAATGAGCAGTTCTTC.